This T cell receptor beta chain was documented in a study of technical replicates of blood from several donors. Germline V gene data show CDR1 as SEHNR and CDR2 as FQNEAQ (reference sequence). The length of the CDR3 is 11 residues. V was clipped by 5 bases and J by 3 bases, with 4 bases between them. This table comes from immunoSEQ multiplex PCR, and its TCRdb copy is limited to in-frame clones, with some not included. Among around 72,000 clones listed, 95% to 99% were seen once. The sequence was collected from a human donor in good health. Sample: T cells isolated from PBMCs. The rearrangement links TRBV7-9 to TRBJ1-2; D not resolved. CDR3: CASSPDYGYTF. CDR3 DNA: TGTGCCAGCAGCCCCGACTATGGCTACACCTTC.